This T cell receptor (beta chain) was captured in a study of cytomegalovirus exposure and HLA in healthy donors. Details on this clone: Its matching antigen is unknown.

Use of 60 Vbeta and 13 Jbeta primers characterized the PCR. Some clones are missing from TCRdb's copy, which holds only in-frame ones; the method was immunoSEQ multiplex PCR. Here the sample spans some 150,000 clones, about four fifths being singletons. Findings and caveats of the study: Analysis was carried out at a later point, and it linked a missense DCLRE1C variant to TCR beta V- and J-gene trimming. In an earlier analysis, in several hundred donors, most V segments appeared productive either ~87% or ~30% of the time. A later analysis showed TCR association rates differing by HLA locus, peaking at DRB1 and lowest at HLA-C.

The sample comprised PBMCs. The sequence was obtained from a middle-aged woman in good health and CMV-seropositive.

The CDR3 sequence is CASSFRQYQYF. The CDR3 nucleotides are TGTGCCAGCAGTTTCAGGCAGTATCAGTACTTC. The chain employs TRBV28 and TRBJ2-7; no reliable D call. Germline loops: CDR1 MDHEN, CDR2 SYDVKM. CDR3 length equals 11 residues. V was clipped by 3 bases and J by 10 bases, with 10 bases between them.